Sequencing of this T cell receptor (beta chain) was carried out in a study of glioma-infiltrating T cells after dendritic cell vaccination. Trimming cost V 5 bases and J 7 bases, with 24 bases left between them. Germline values: CDR1 SGHAT, CDR2 FQNNGV. This CDR3 has 16 amino acids. Generated by immunoSEQ multiplex PCR, the TCRdb table keeps only in-frame clones and is missing some. This table has 90,000 to 110,000 clones, 90% appearing once. This sample's time point: after dendritic cell vaccination, including at tumor progression/relapse. The starting material was blood, obtained after dendritic cell vaccination. This TCR derives from a human donor with glioblastoma. The chain couples TRBV11-2 to TRBJ2-7; TRBD2 might be the D (5 bases). Here the CDR3 reads CASSAHYSLKSGEQYF. The CDR3 DNA reads as TGTGCCAGCAGCGCACATTACAGTCTAAAATCGGGGGAGCAGTACTTC.